The clone carrying this T cell receptor beta chain was seen only a few times. Antigen: not known. These data are taken from a study of identical twins. Study-wide findings and caveats: Compared with models, monozygotic twins showed more out-of-frame TCR alpha sharing.

V lost 0 bases, J lost 5 bases, and 4 bases lay in between. Germline V gives CDR1 DFQATT, CDR2 SNEGSKA (reference sequence). This CDR3 region has 11 residues. One entry per CDR3 protein, called by TCRdb with MiXCR from the 5' RACE reads. The sample contains around 530,000 distinct CDR3 sequences, roughly 15% of which appear only once. Separately, the same data were catalogued under a study of yellow fever vaccine responses in identical twins.

This TCR was sampled from a woman aged 18 to 35 in good health. J is TRBJ1-1 and V is TRBV20-1; D call uncertain. Sequenced input: CD4+ T cells sorted from blood. The CDR3 bases are TGCAGTGCTAGAGACAGGACTGAAGCTTTCTTT. Amino acid sequence: CSARDRTEAFF.